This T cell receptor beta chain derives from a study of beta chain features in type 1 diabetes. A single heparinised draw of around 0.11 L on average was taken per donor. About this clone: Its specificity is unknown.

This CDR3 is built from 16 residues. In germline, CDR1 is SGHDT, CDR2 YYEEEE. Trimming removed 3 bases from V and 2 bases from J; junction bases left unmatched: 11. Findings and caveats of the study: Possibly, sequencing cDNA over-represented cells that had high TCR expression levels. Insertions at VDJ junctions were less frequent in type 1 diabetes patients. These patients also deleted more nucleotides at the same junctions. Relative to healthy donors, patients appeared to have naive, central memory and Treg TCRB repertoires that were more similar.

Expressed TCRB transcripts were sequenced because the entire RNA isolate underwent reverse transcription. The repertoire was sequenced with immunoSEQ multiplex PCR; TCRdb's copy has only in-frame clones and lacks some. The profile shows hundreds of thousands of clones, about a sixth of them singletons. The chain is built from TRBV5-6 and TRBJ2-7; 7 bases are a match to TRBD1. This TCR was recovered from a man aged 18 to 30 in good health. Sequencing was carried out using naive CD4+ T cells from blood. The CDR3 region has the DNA TGTGCCAGCAGCTCATCAATCCGGGACAGAACCTACGAGCAGTACTTC. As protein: CASSSSIRDRTYEQYF.